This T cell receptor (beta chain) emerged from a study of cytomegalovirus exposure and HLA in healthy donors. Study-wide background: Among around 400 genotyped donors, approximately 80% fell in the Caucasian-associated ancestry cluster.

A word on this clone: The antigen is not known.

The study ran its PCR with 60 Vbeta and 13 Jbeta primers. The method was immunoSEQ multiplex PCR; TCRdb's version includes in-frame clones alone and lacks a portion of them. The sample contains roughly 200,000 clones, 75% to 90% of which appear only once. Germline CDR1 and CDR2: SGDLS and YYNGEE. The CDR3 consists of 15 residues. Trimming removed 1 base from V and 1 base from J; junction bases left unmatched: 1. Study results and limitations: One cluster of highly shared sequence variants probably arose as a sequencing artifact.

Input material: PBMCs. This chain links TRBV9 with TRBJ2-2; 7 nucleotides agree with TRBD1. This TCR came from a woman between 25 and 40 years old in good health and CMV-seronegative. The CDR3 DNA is TGTGCCAGCAGCGTAAGACAGGGGAACACCGGGGAGCTGTTTTTT. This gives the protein CASSVRQGNTGELFF.